These 3 T cell receptor beta chains were sequenced from one sample in a study of early T cells in non-severe SARS-CoV-2 infection. TCRdb itself ran the 5' RACE reads through MiXCR, one entry per CDR3 protein. The sample holds around 64,000 distinct CDR3 sequences, approximately 10% seen once. Material: whole blood, obtained at baseline. The source of these receptors is an adult who was a healthcare worker with PCR-confirmed SARS-CoV-2 infection or an uninfected control (not recorded which).

The V and J genes are TRBV5-1 and TRBJ1-1, with D possibly being TRBD1 (5 bases). CDR1 is SGHRS and CDR2 is YFSETQ in the germline V gene. The CDR3 consists of 14 residues. V was shortened by 1 base and J by 5 bases, with 12 bases between the two germline ends. The CDR3 region has the DNA TGCGCCAGCAGCTTGAATTTCGGGGGAACTGAAGCTTTCTTT. Its protein is CASSLNFGGTEAFF.

There are many counts of this clonotype. The J gene is TRBJ2-5, the V gene TRBV29-1; D is perhaps TRBD1 (6 bases). Trimming stripped 7 bases from V and 1 base from J, with 13 bases between. Germline V CDR1 and CDR2: SQVTM, ANQGSEA. This CDR3 contains 13 residues. In DNA form, the CDR3 reads TGCAGCGGCGAACAGGGCGCCCAAGAGACCCAGTACTTC. Translation: CSGEQGAQETQYF.

This clonotype occurred a few times. The chain links TRBV30 to TRBJ1-2, with D possibly TRBD1 on 5 matching bases. Germline CDR1 and CDR2: GTSNPN and SVGIG (reference sequence). The ends were cut back, 4 bases at V and 8 bases at J, with 14 bases in the middle. The CDR3 is 12 amino acids. CDR3 sequence reads: CAWNRPPQGYTF. CDR3 coding DNA: TGTGCCTGGAACAGGCCCCCGCAGGGCTACACCTTC.